This T cell receptor (beta chain) was captured by sequencing in a study of tumor-infiltrating lymphocytes in primary liver carcinoma. A constant-region primer served to make TCR beta cDNA from about 500 ng total RNA. Three rounds of nested multiplex PCR with slightly modified ARM-PCR produced TCR beta libraries. Both of the initial two PCR rounds ran for around 9 cycles and employed TRBV1-TRBV30 forward primers alongside a C-beta reverse primer. One entry per CDR3 protein, called by TCRdb with MiXCR from the multiplex PCR reads. Seen here are fewer than 85,000 distinct CDR3 sequences, roughly 71% observed once, and the top ten hold about 28%. RNA and DNA were co-extracted from about 19-30 mg of unsorted bulk tissue. Note on this clonotype: One end of the junction does not line up with germline, which may come from a read error.

Germline CDR1 is MNHEY and CDR2 is SVGAGI. This CDR3 region has 16 residues. The sample comprised tumor-adjacent normal liver tissue. The clonotype comes from a middle-aged man with primary liver carcinoma and hepatitis B virus infection. V usage is TRBV6-5 and J usage is TRBJ2-3; unclear D gene. The CDR3 DNA reads as TGTGCCAGCAGAAACGACGATTCCTTTAGCACTGATACGCAGTATTTT. Protein sequence: CASRNDDSFSTDTQYF.